The T cell receptor (beta chain) described here comes from a study of Ad26.COV2.S vaccination and SARS-CoV-2 variants. Study-level background: Ad26.COV2.S, an intramuscular injection, was given once or twice 56 days apart.

Treatment noted: approximately 18 received Ad26.COV2.S at low or high dose, single or two shots; about 5 received placebo; per-sample allocation not given. Sampling took place 63 days after the first vaccine or placebo injection. Donor was an adult aged 18-55 years in Boston. Losses at the gene ends were 3 bases for V and 10 bases for J; bases not matched to a gene: 14. The CDR3 sequence is 15 residues long. Germline-derived CDR1 and CDR2 are MGHDK and SYGVNS. Study-level findings and limits: The breadth of spike-specific CD8+ and CD4+ T cell responses after vaccination was reportedly substantial.

TCRdb's table, derived via immunoSEQ multiplex PCR, lists solely in-frame clones and lacks some. The sample records around 450,000 clones, 85% to 90% being singletons. Turning to this clone: Its cognate antigen is unknown.

This material consisted of peripheral blood, taken in a trial of Ad26.COV2.S vaccine versus placebo. The receptor comes from a person between 18 and 59 years old who received the Ad26.COV2.S COVID-19 vaccine or a placebo. The V call is TRBV25-1, the J call TRBJ1-2, with TRBD1 matching over 7 bases. CDR3 sequence (DNA): TGTGCCAGCAGTGATCGATCCGGGACAGATATCGACTACACCTTC. Its protein product is CASSDRSGTDIDYTF.